The text below deals with one T cell receptor beta chain. Its target is unknown. PCR was performed using 60 Vbeta and 13 Jbeta primers. Using immunoSEQ multiplex PCR, the repertoire was profiled, and TCRdb retains in-frame clones only, with some absent. The sample shows some 110,000 clones, around 80% of them seen only once. The trim removed 7 bases at V and 7 bases at J, leaving 9 bases unmatched. There are 13 residues in the CDR3. Germline lookup yields CDR1 LNHDA and CDR2 SQIVND (reference sequence). These data come from a study of cytomegalovirus exposure and HLA in healthy donors. Whole-study results and caveats: Most TCR sequences proved rare, with some public TCRs found in many donors. Judged likely to be a sequencing artifact was a cluster of highly shared sequence variants. Reportedly, fewer N-insertions than the roughly 700-donor mean appeared in an Asian-associated ancestry cluster in a later analysis. Most subjects had HLA-A and HLA-B alleles reportedly predicted accurately by TCR beta sequences.

V is TRBV19 and J is TRBJ1-1, with 7 nucleotides matching TRBD1. The sequenced sample consisted of PBMCs. This clonotype was obtained from a man aged 25 to 45 in good health and CMV-seronegative. This chain's CDR3 is CASNQGGADEAFF. The DNA of the CDR3 is TGTGCCAGTAACCAAGGGGGCGCGGATGAAGCTTTCTTT.